A single T cell receptor (beta chain) is shown here with its context. The sample belongs to a study of T cell responses to AZD1222 COVID-19 vaccine. CDR1 LNHDA and CDR2 SQIVND come from the germline V gene (reference sequence). CDR3 length equals 14 residues. Trimming pared 6 bases from V and 3 bases from J, leaving 12 bases between. Generated by immunoSEQ multiplex PCR, the TCRdb table keeps only in-frame clones and is missing some. The sample consists of roughly 150,000 clones, around nine tenths of them appearing once. This clonotype was sampled from an adult who received the AZD1222 COVID-19 vaccine. Material: peripheral blood, obtained 28 days after the second AZD1222 dose. The chain joins TRBV19 to TRBJ1-5, with D hard to call. The CDR3 loop is CASRPTLTNQPQHF. CDR3 DNA sequence: TGTGCCAGTAGGCCTACTCTAACCAATCAGCCCCAGCATTTT.